This T cell receptor (beta chain) was recovered during a study of cytomegalovirus exposure and HLA in healthy donors (dated by TCRdb to 2016 to 2017). Background for the entire study: In an earlier analysis of 587 of the donors, about 270 Gb of sequence data and approximately 120 million unique TCR beta sequences from some 170 million T cells were reported. Roughly 5 DR-DQ haplotypes were handled as single units for association and clustering, since linkage in the cohort was strong. The genetic ancestry cluster associated with self-reported Caucasian donors included about 84% of the 300 to 400 genotyped donors. To decide whether each TCR beta V gene segment behaved as functional or pseudogenic, an earlier analysis of approximately 620 of the donors relied on high-throughput TCR beta sequencing. Donor age, sex, ethnicity and CMV serostatus were compiled together with the repertoire data. A later analysis re-analyzed previously published TCR beta repertoires from 666 donors and added high-resolution HLA genotyping to study TCR occurrence patterns. The later analysis used no new phenotypic data to find candidate immune exposures, relying instead on TCR beta sequences and their occurrence across donors. An early release that covered roughly 600 HLA-typed donors contained approximately 300 gigabases of sequencing data and tens of millions of unique TCR sequences. Typing coverage differed by locus: A, B, C, DRB1 and DQB1 were typed in roughly 620-630 donors, DQA1 in about 510, DPA1 in 600 to 610, and DPB1 in approximately 450. The study used immunosequencing to profile the T cell repertoires of approximately 640 subjects and linked those repertoires to cytomegalovirus serostatus. High-throughput TCR immunosequencing, statistical association of individual TCRs with disease status, and machine learning were combined to predict cytomegalovirus infection status. Among under 450 genotyped donors of the cohort, an average of about 240,000 unique TCR beta nucleotide sequences were sequenced per donor, roughly a sixth of them non-productive. The aim of the study was to test whether cataloging public T cell receptors could identify signatures of past pathogen exposure. A later genetic analysis used genome-wide SNP genotypes for about 55% of the 666 donors, treating that subset as a discovery cohort. Every discovery cohort repertoire had been produced on one sequencing platform. HLA typing covered class I and class II loci at four-digit resolution. Besides the first cohort of some 670 subjects, a separate validation cohort made up of over 100 different subjects was used.

The CDR3, cysteine through phenylalanine, is 15 amino acids long. Kept here is only the CDR3 DNA, which spans 45 bases and is read in frame from base 1. V has 5 bases trimmed and J has 2 bases trimmed; junction bases matching no gene number 7. Based on the germline V gene, the CDR1 and CDR2 sequences are MGHRA and YSYEKL. The method behind the library was the immunoSEQ multiplex PCR assay. The multiplex PCR relied on a mix of 60 forward primers for TCR Vbeta segments and 13 reverse primers for TCR Jbeta segments. The CDR3 region of rearranged TCR beta genes was amplified from genomic DNA by a multiplex PCR assay. On the Illumina HiSeq System, the amplified TCR beta libraries were sequenced as 87-base-pair reads. Per the original workflow: A later analysis counted tens of millions of unique TCR beta chains across the 500 to 850 repertoires, and some 11 million of these chains were shared by at least two donors. To remove PCR and sequencing errors, raw reads were error-corrected and collapsed into unique sequences using a nearest-neighbor algorithm that merged closely related sequences. V, D and J gene segments were assigned by aligning CDR3 sequences to IMGT reference sequences. For a sequence to be retained, at least a six-nucleotide match to both a V gene segment and a J gene segment was required. Rearrangements were called productive when the CDR3 lacked stop codons and stayed in frame with V and J; all others were non-productive. CDR3 was defined by IMGT convention, running from the second conserved V-encoded cysteine to the conserved J-encoded phenylalanine. In an earlier analysis of some 550 of the donors, sequences lacking an unambiguous match to a single V gene segment were excluded. An earlier analysis of a few hundred of the donors classified V segments as functional when productive rearrangements were above 56.7% and as segregating when the standard deviation between donors was above 5%. A statistical classification framework was developed to diagnose cytomegalovirus status using the catalog of TCR beta chain sequences. A later analysis assigned V and J genes by comparing TCR nucleotide sequences with IMGT/GENE-DB human TR gene sequences. The TCRdist pipeline was used in a later analysis to assign CDR3 sequences and most-parsimonious VDJ recombination scenarios. In a later analysis, every TCR beta chain was defined by the combination of its CDR3 amino acid sequence and its V-gene family, and reads without a unique V-gene family were dropped. As a way to deal with suspected cross-contamination and a sequencing artifact, a later analysis dropped more than 500 nucleotide sequences that were highly shared and had low generation probability. For each public chain, a later analysis derived a clonal expansion index from normalized ranks of inferred template counts within each repertoire. A later analysis computed generation probabilities with a VDJ recombination model fitted to out-of-frame rearrangements, and checked the results against IGoR. In a later analysis, TCR-TCR, TCR-HLA and TCR-CMV co-occurrence was scored with hypergeometric tests, and a repertoire-size bias correction was applied to TCR pairs. False discovery rates were estimated in a later analysis by permuting HLA or CMV assignments 20 times. A later analysis grouped co-occurring TCRs with DBSCAN, adding TCRdist sequence similarity when clustering within HLA-allele-positive subsets. Co-occurrence clustering excluded repertoires with fewer than 30,000 or more than 120,000 public chains, plus five with anomalous nucleotide sharing. Sourced from immuneACCESS, this table was stored by TCRdb with only in-frame sequences that have V and J called. A share of the clones is absent; for the studies checked, an unresolved V gene accounts for under half, and the remainder has no known explanation. The D gene and trimming were derived from the DNA, and the V and J assignments and clone size from that table. The table for this sample lists 100,000 to 150,000 clones. Of the sample, 2.2% is held by the ten largest clones.

In total, over 600 healthy bone marrow donors made up the cohort. Cohort members were all nominally healthy when sampled, although unrecorded immune exposures were likely present. The donor tested CMV seronegative and was one of the 352 seronegative cohort members. Every donor gave a peripheral blood sample, and the peripheral blood mononuclear cells from that sample were used for TCR beta sequencing. Genomic DNA extraction from the blood cell samples was performed with the Qiagen DNeasy Blood Extraction Kit. Concerning this clone itself: Its cognate antigen has yet to be identified.

The investigation overall reported the following: In a later analysis, most CMV-associated TCR beta chains were found to appear HLA-restricted, with HLA associations seemingly driven largely by CMV exposure. Roughly uniform sequencing depth across donors was assumed in presence/absence analyses, although this assumption may not hold. In a later genetic analysis, fewer N-insertions in productive TCRs were reported among donors in an Asian-associated ancestry cluster than the roughly 640-donor mean. In an earlier analysis of about 600 of the donors, most TCR beta V segments appeared in productive rearrangements about 87% or about 30% of the time, broadly matching IMGT annotations. The authors suggested that the approach could potentially be extended to other disease states and immunological phenotypes. Because HLA typing was unavailable for some donors at each locus, only the typed subset was used in association tests. While some public TCRs were present in many individuals, most TCR sequences turned up only very rarely across donors. Because counts were too low, 15 to 20 rarely observed V segments, including chromosome 9 orphons, were left out of the earlier analysis of a few hundred of the donors. A later analysis found that TCR association rates varied across HLA loci, with DRB1 alleles showing the most associated TCRs and HLA-C alleles the fewest. Several of the top co-occurrence clusters appeared to be linked to parvovirus B19, influenza, CMV and Epstein-Barr virus, according to a later analysis. CMV serostatus was the only immune exposure information available for the cohort. When HLA alleles, especially DR and DQ, strongly co-occurred, TCR associations were difficult to assign to individual alleles. Some IMGT-functional V segments, including TRBV6-2 and TRBV6-3, could not be told apart with the 87-base-pair reads, so those segments were excluded. This cohort had only TCR beta chains sequenced, and the lack of alpha or paired-chain data limited which features could be detected. A further reported finding was that TCR beta sequences accurately predicted the HLA-A and HLA-B alleles for most subjects in the first cohort. A later analysis associated 16,951 TCR beta sequences with specific HLA alleles at a false discovery rate of 0.05. An association between a missense DCLRE1C variant and V-gene and J-gene trimming of TCR beta chains was found in a later genetic analysis and replicated in an independent cohort. Cytomegalovirus status was reported to be diagnosed by the classifier with high specificity and sensitivity in both the original and validation cohorts. In the study, 150 to 200 TCR beta chains were listed as associated with cytomegalovirus. In vitro tests confirmed that a few of the cytomegalovirus-associated TCR beta chains recognize cytomegalovirus antigens. A cluster of highly shared sequence variants was judged likely to represent a technical artifact of the sequencing pipeline. Linkage disequilibrium might explain the correlated functional status among segregating V segments, but an unknown experimental factor could not be excluded. In a later analysis, HLA-associated TCR beta chains were found to be more clonally expanded and to have lower generation probabilities than equally common non-associated chains.

The TCR comes from a man aged 35-49 years in good health and CMV-seronegative. Sequenced sample: PBMCs. The chain joins TRBV4-1 to TRBJ2-7; a stretch of 9 junction bases matches TRBD1. CDR3 reads: CASSYGQGTPYEQYF. The DNA sequence follows: TGCGCCAGCAGCTACGGACAGGGGACCCCCTACGAGCAGTACTTC.